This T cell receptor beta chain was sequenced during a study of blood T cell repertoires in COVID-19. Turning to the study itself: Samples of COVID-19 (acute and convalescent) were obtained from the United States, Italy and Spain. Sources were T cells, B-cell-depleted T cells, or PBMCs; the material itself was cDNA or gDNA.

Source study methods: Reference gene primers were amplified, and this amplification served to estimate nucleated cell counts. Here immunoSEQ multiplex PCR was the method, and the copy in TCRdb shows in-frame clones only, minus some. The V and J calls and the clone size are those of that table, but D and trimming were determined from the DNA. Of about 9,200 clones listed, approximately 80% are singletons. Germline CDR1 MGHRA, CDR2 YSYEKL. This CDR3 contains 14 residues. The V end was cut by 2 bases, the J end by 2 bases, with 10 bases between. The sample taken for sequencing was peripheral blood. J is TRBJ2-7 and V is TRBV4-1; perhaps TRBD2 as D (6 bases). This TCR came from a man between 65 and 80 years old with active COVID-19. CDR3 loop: CASSQLRGTYEQYF. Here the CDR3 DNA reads TGCGCCAGCAGCCAACTACGCGGGACCTACGAGCAGTACTTC.